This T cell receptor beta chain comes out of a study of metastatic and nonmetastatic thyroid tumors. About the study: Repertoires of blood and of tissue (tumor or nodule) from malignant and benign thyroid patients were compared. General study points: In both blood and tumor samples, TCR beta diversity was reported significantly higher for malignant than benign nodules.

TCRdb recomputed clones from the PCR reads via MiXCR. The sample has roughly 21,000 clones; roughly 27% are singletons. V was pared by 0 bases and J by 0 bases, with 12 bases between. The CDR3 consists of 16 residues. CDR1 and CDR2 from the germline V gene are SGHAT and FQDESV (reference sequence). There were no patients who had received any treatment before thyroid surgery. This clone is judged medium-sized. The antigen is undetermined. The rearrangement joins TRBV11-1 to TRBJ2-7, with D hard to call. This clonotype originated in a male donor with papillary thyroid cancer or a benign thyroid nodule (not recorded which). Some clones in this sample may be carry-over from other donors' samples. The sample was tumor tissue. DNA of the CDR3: TGTGCCAGCAGCTTAGCAGCGACGGTGAGCTCCTACGAGCAGTACTTC. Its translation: CASSLAATVSSYEQYF.